The source of this T cell receptor beta chain is a study of blood T cells in healthy people across ages. Primed by a sample-barcoded 5' primer and a J-beta primer mix, a second PCR proceeded for about 6 to 11 cycles. Every single cDNA molecule received a tag from a template-switch adaptor with 12 random nucleotides. TCRdb independently ran MiXCR on the 5' RACE reads; one entry per CDR3 protein. The data show about 780,000 distinct CDR3 sequences, around half seen once. General study findings and limits: Donor CMV infection status was unknown, possibly confounding age-related changes in expanded clonotypes.

Looked up from germline, CDR1 is SQVTM and CDR2 is ANQGSEA. CDR3 length equals 13 residues. This clonotype has only one observation. Antigen specificity is unknown. The junction departs from the called germline gene at one end, perhaps through a read error. The sequence was obtained from an elderly man in good health. The V gene is TRBV29-1, the J gene TRBJ1-1, with a possible D match to TRBD1 (5 bases). What was sequenced was blood. As DNA, the CDR3 is TGCGGCGTTCTCATCGGGTGGGGGACTGAAGCTTTCTTT. This encodes CGVLIGWGTEAFF.